This TCR beta chain was observed in a study of shared clonotypes between healthy human individuals. Trimming took off 4 bases at V and 2 bases at J, with 16 bases between the two ends. CDR1 is SGDLS and CDR2 is YYNGEE in the germline V gene. This CDR3 has 15 residues. Each cell subset's genomic DNA was divided evenly among several immunoSEQ plates. Researchers sequenced unsorted PBMC DNA using ten immunoSEQ deep assay plates. Some clones are missing from TCRdb's copy, which holds only in-frame ones; the method was immunoSEQ multiplex PCR. The sample holds around 430,000 clones; about 85% are singletons and the top ten take about 13%.

The receptor was derived from a woman aged 40-49 years in good health. Some clones in this sample may be carry-over from other donors' samples. Sequenced: PBMCs. This rearrangement joins TRBV9 to TRBJ2-7; D possibly corresponds to TRBD2 (6 bases). The CDR3 reads CASSITRDSPYEQYF. DNA for the CDR3: TGTGCCAGCAGCATTACTAGGGACTCCCCCTACGAGCAGTACTTC.